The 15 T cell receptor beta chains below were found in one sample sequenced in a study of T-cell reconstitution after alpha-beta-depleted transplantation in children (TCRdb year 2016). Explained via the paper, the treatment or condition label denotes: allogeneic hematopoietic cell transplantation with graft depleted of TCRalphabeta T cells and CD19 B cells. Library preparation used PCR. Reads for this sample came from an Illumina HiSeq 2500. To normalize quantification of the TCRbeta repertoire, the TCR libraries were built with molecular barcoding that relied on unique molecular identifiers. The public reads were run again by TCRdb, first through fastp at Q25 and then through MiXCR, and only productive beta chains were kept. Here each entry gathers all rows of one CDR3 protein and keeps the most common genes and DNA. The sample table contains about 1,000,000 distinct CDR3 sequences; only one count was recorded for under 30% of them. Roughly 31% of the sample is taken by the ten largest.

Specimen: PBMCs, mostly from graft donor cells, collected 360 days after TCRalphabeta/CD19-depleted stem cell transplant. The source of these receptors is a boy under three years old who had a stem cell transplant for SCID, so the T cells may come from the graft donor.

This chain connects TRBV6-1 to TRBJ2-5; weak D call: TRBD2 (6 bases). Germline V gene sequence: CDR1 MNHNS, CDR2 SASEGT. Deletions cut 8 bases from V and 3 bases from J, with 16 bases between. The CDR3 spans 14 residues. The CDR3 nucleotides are TGTGCCAGCCCTCTGGCGGGGCTCGAAGAGACCCAGTACTTC. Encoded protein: CASPLAGLEETQYF.

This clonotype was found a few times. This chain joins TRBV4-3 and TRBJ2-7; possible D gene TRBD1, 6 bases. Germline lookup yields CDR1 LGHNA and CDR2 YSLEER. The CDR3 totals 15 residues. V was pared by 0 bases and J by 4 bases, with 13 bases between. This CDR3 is CASSQEQTGLYEQYF. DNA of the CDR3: TGCGCCAGCAGCCAAGAACAGACAGGCCTATACGAGCAGTACTTC.

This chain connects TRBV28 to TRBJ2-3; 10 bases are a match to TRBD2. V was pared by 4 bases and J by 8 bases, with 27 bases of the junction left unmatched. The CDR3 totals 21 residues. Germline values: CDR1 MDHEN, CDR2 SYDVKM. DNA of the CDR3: TGTGCCAGCAGTTGGGAAGAACGTGGACTAGCGGATTTACGCTTTCGGGCTACGCAGTATTTT. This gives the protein CASSWEERGLADLRFRATQYF. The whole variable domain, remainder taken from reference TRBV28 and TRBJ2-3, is DVKVTQSSRYLVKRTGEKVFLECVQDMDHENMFWYRQDPGLGLRLIYFSYDVKMKEKGDIPEGYSVSREKKERFSLILESASTNQTSMYLCASSWEERGLADLRFRATQYFGPGTRLTVL.

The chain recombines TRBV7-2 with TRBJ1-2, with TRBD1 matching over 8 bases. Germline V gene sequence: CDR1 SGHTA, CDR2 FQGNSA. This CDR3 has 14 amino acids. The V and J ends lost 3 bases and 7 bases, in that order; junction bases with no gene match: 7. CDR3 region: CASSFRTQGGGYTF. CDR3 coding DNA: TGTGCCAGCAGCTTCCGGACACAGGGGGGTGGCTACACCTTC.

CDR3 protein: CASSYVGTDFYEQYF. The CDR3 nucleotides read TGTGCCAGCAGTTACGTGGGGACGGACTTCTACGAGCAGTACTTC. The V and J genes are TRBV6-2 or TRBV6-3 and TRBJ2-7; possibly TRBD1 or TRBD2 for D (5 bases each). V was cut by 2 bases and J by 3 bases, with 14 bases left in between. Germline V CDR1 and CDR2: MNHEY, SVGEGT. This CDR3 contains 15 residues.

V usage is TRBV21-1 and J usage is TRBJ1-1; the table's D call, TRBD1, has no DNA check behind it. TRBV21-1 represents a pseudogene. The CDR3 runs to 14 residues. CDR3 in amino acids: CASSKDRVNTEAFF. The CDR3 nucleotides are TGTGCCAGCAGCAAAGACAGGGTGAACACTGAAGCTTTCTTT.

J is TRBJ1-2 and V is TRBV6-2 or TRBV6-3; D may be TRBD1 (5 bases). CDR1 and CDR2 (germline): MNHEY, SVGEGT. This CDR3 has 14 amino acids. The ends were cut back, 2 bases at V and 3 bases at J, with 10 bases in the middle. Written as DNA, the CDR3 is TGTGCCAGCAGTTACCCAGGGAAGGACTATGGCTACACCTTC. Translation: CASSYPGKDYGYTF.

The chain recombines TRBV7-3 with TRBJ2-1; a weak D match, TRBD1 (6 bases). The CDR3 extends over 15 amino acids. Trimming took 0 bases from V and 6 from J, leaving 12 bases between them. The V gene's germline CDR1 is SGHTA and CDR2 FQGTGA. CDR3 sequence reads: CASSLTGQGSNEQFF. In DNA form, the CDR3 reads TGTGCCAGCAGCTTAACAGGTCAGGGGTCCAATGAGCAGTTCTTC.

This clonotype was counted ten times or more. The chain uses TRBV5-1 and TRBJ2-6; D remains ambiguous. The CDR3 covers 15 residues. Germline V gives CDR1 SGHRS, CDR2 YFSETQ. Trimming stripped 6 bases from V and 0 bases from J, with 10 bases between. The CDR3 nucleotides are TGCGCCAGCACCCTGAGGAGCTCTGGGGCCAACGTCCTGACTTTC. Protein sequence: CASTLRSSGANVLTF.

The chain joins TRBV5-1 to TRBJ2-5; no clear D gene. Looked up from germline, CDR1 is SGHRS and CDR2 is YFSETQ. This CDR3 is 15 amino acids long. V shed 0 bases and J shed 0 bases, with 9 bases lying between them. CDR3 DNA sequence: TGCGCCAGCAGCTTGGCGGGCAGGTACCAAGAGACCCAGTACTTC. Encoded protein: CASSLAGRYQETQYF.

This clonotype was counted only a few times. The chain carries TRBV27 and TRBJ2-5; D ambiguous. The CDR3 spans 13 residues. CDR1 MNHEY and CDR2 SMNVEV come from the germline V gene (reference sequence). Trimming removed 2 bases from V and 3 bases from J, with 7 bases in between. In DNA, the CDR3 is TGTGCCAGCAGTTTAACCCTGGAAGAGACCCAGTACTTC. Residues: CASSLTLEETQYF.

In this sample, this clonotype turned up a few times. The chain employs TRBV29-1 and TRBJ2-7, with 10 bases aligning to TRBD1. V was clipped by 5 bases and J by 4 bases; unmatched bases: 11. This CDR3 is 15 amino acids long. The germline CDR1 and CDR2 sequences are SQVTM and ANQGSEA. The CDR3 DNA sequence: TGCAGCGTTTTGAAATGGGGACAGGGGAAGTACGAGCAGTACTTC. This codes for CSVLKWGQGKYEQYF.

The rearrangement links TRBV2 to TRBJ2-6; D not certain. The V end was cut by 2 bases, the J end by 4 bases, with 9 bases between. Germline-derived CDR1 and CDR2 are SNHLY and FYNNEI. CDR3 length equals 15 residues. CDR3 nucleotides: TGTGCCAGCAGTGAAAACTGGGTCGGGGCCAACGTCCTGACTTTC. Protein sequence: CASSENWVGANVLTF.

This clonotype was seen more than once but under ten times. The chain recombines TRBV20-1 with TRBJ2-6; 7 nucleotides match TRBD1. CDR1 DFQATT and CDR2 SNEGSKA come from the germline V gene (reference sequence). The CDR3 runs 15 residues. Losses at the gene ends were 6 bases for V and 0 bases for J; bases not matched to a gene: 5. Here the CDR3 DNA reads TGCAGTGCCCCACAGGGGCCCTCTGGGGCCAACGTCCTGACTTTC. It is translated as CSAPQGPSGANVLTF.

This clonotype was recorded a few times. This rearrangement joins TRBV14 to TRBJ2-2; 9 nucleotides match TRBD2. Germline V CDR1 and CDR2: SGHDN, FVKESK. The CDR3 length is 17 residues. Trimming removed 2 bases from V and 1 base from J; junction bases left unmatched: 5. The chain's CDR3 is CASSQKGLARNTGELFF. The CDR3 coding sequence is TGTGCCAGCAGCCAAAAGGGACTAGCCAGGAACACCGGGGAGCTGTTTTTT.